This TCR beta chain was profiled in a study of blood T cell repertoires in COVID-19. The CDR3 loop spans 16 amino acids. V lost 1 base and J lost 2; bases outside the gene matches: 3. In germline, CDR1 is MGHDK, CDR2 SYGVNS. Followed longitudinally, the Seattle patients had been enrolled during active infection. The table came from immunoSEQ multiplex PCR; TCRdb's copy has only in-frame clones and leaves some out. The table shows approximately 530,000 clones, with roughly 91% occurring only once. Specimen: peripheral blood. The V and J genes are TRBV25-1 and TRBJ2-2; 8 bases fit TRBD1. The receptor comes from a woman aged 50 to 60 with COVID-19, enrolled during active disease. Here the CDR3 DNA reads TGTGCCAGCAGTGAATTTGACAGGGGTAACACCGGGGAGCTGTTTTTT. Its translation is CASSEFDRGNTGELFF.